The sequence of this TCR beta chain was determined in a study of T cells and Merkel cell carcinoma outcomes. Study results and limitations: Reportedly, T-cell repertoire with density predicts Merkel cell carcinoma outcomes.

V was trimmed by 6 bases and J by 3 bases, leaving 21 bases between them. The CDR3 has 16 amino acids. CDR1 is SGDLS, CDR2 YYNGEE, per germline. In regard to this clone: The antigen is not known.

Sequenced by immunoSEQ multiplex PCR; TCRdb stores in-frame clones only, minus some. The data contain about 15,000 clones, about four fifths of them singletons. This TCR derives from a human donor with Merkel cell carcinoma. The specimen sequenced was tumor tissue from Merkel cell carcinoma. This sequence joins TRBV9 and TRBJ1-2; no clear D gene. CDR3 in DNA: TGTGCCAGCAAGCCGACGCCTCGGACCGACGACTATGGCTACACCTTC. Translating it yields CASKPTPRTDDYGYTF.